What follows is one TCR beta chain and its context. What it recognizes is unknown. Around 2 micrograms of genomic DNA (from cryopreserved PBMCs) were used for TCR beta libraries. The data derive from a study of cytotoxic CD8 clonotypes in ibrutinib-treated CLL. Findings of the study overall: There were few public clonotypes, and on treatment they contracted or stayed stable. Clonality at baseline surpassed age-matched healthy donors and tracked circulating CD8+ T-cell counts.

Looked up from germline, CDR1 is SGHRS and CDR2 is YFSETQ. Deletions cut 4 bases from V and 3 bases from J, with 17 bases between. The CDR3 loop spans 16 amino acids. The planned depth of sequencing spanned 1 in 200,000 to 1 in 1 million T cells. TCRdb's table, derived via immunoSEQ multiplex PCR, lists solely in-frame clones and lacks some. There are more than 110,000 clones in the sample; around 84% occur only once, and about 7.4% lies in the top ten. The specimen comprised PBMCs, sampled after 36 months of ibrutinib treatment. The sequence was collected from a human donor with chronic lymphocytic leukemia. The chain uses TRBV5-1 and TRBJ2-1; a possible D gene is TRBD1 (6 bases). CDR3 nucleotides: TGCGCCAGCAGCCCGGTTGGGGCCAGGGGCTACAATGAGCAGTTCTTC. Its protein product is CASSPVGARGYNEQFF.